This T cell receptor (beta chain) was sequenced in a study of shared clonotypes between healthy human individuals. Some clones are missing from TCRdb's copy, which holds only in-frame ones; the method was immunoSEQ multiplex PCR. This repertoire shows about 490,000 clones, about 82% found once; its top ten account for 13%. HIV-negative, healthy adults without recent acute infections or vaccinations were the donors. Regarding this clone: One junction end does not reproduce the germline sequence, and a read error may be involved.

This TCR was recovered from a woman aged 35 to 49 in good health. Some clones in this sample may be carry-over from other donors' samples. Sequencing input: PBMCs.

CDR3 region: CASTELAGAGNEQFF. CDR3 nucleotides: TGTGCCAGCACTGAACTAGCGGGAGCAGGTAATGAGCAGTTCTTC. This chain uses TRBV6-1 with TRBJ2-1, with TRBD2 matching 11 bases. Looked up from germline, CDR1 is MNHNS and CDR2 is SASEGT. The length of the CDR3 is 15 residues.